The clone carrying this T cell receptor (beta chain) showed up just a few times. Its target is unknown. Time point in this sample: patch test 1, 2 weeks after DPC sensitization. As to treatment: therapeutic diphenylcyclopropenone sensitization with weekly scalp DPC. It was unfractionated whole blood from which total RNA was extracted. This sample stems from a study of human T cells and chemical hapten exposure. Looking at the study overall: Across samples, TCR yields varied, mostly owing to small differences in pooled library volumes. Whole-study findings and limits: There were significantly more large CDR3 similarity clusters among expanded TCRs than among controls.

TCRdb ran MiXCR on the RACE reads and lists one entry per CDR3 protein. The sample shows about 14,000 distinct CDR3 sequences, approximately 16% of them seen only once. Trimming took 1 base from V and 1 from J, leaving 5 bases between them. The CDR3 extends over 13 amino acids. Per germline, CDR1 SGHRS and CDR2 YFSETQ. The chain uses TRBV5-1 and TRBJ1-1; no reliable D call. The source is a woman younger than 45 with alopecia areata. Some clones in this sample may be carry-over from other donors' samples. Sequencing used whole blood, obtained in connection with sensitization to the hapten diphenylcyclopropenone (DPC). CDR3: CASSLKGNTEAFF. The DNA for the CDR3 is TGCGCCAGCAGCTTGAAGGGGAACACTGAAGCTTTCTTT.